This paragraph covers one T cell receptor beta chain sequence. Assay: immunoSEQ multiplex PCR; the TCRdb copy retains only in-frame clones and omits some. The table has about 46,000 clones, approximately 90% seen once. The V gene's germline CDR1 is PRHDT and CDR2 FYEKMQ (reference sequence). This CDR3 has 16 residues. V lost 4 bases to trimming and J lost 7 bases, with 17 bases between them. The sample originates from a study of T cells after posttransplantation cyclophosphamide. The V gene is TRBV13, the J gene TRBJ1-6; D might be TRBD1 (6 bases). Material for sequencing was PBMCs. The TCR originated in a woman in her fifties or sixties in good health and a related stem cell transplant donor. In nucleotides, the CDR3 is TGTGCCAGCAGCTCGATCTTGGAGGGGGGGAATTCACCCCTCCACTTT. Its translation: CASSSILEGGNSPLHF.